This TCR beta chain was recorded in a study of T cell responses to AZD1222 COVID-19 vaccine. Turning to this clone: The target antigen is unknown.

Broader study findings: Donors in the cohort were predominantly white British and more often female, and clonal diversity was possibly underestimated. Seropositivity was recorded at baseline in only a handful of AZD1222 recipients.

The repertoire was sequenced with immunoSEQ multiplex PCR; TCRdb's copy has only in-frame clones and lacks some. The table includes over 150,000 clones, 90% to 95% detected once. This clonotype was obtained from an adult who received the MenACWY meningococcal vaccine as a control. The sequenced sample was peripheral blood, obtained 28 days after the second dose of the MenACWY control vaccine.

DNA of the CDR3: TGTGCTAGTGATCCTCACAGGTACGAGCAGTACTTC. Its translation is CASDPHRYEQYF. This chain joins TRBV12-5 and TRBJ2-7; tentatively, D is TRBD1 (5 bases). Trimming took off 7 bases at V and 4 bases at J, with 11 bases between the two ends. This CDR3 is 12 amino acids long. Germline V lookup: CDR1 LGHNT, CDR2 FRNRAP.